Following are 13 T cell receptor beta chains from one sample sequenced in a study of blood T cell repertoires in COVID-19. Using immunoSEQ multiplex PCR, the repertoire was profiled, and TCRdb retains in-frame clones only, with some absent. The table records some 120,000 clones, less than 90% of them present only once. The sequenced sample consisted of peripheral blood. These receptors were taken from a man between 65 and 80 years old with acute or convalescent COVID-19.

The chain combines TRBV13 with TRBJ2-5; 8 bases align to TRBD2. Germline trimming cut 4 bases from V and 5 bases from J; bases unmatched to any gene: 6. Germline V gene sequence: CDR1 PRHDT, CDR2 FYEKMQ (reference sequence). CDR3 length: 14 amino acids. The CDR3 here is CASSSGGGTETQYF. In nucleotides, the CDR3 is TGTGCCAGCAGCTCCGGGGGGGGAACTGAGACCCAGTACTTC.

The CDR3 sequence: CASSKTGEETQYF. CDR3 bases: TGCGCCAGCAGCAAGACAGGGGAAGAGACCCAGTACTTC. This chain uses TRBV5-1 with TRBJ2-5, with 8 bases identical to TRBD1. The CDR3 has 13 residues. Germline V CDR1 and CDR2: SGHRS, YFSETQ. With 4 bases clipped from V and 3 bases from J, the junction kept 2 bases outside the gene matches.

This chain joins TRBV30 and TRBJ2-7, with D tentatively TRBD2 (5 bases). The germline V gene has CDR1 GTSNPN and CDR2 SVGIG (reference sequence). The CDR3 spans 14 residues. V shed 0 bases and J shed 7 bases, with 16 bases lying between them. CDR3 region: CAWSVRGNPREQYF. In nucleotides, the CDR3 is TGTGCCTGGAGTGTACGAGGGAACCCCCGGGAGCAGTACTTC.

The chain joins TRBV7-2 to TRBJ1-5, with unresolved D. CDR3 length: 15 amino acids. Looked up from germline, CDR1 is SGHTA and CDR2 is FQGNSA. Trimming removed 5 bases at V and 0 bases at J, with 11 bases between. CDR3 sequence reads: CASSERSGSNQPQHF. DNA of the CDR3: TGTGCCAGCAGCGAAAGATCAGGTAGCAATCAGCCCCAGCATTTT.

The chain combines TRBV28 with TRBJ2-3, with D perhaps matching TRBD2 (7 bases). V shed 10 bases and J shed 2 bases, with 16 bases lying between them. The CDR3 is made up of 14 amino acids. Per germline, CDR1 MDHEN and CDR2 SYDVKM. CDR3 in amino acids: CATRGGGFTDTQYF. The DNA of the CDR3 is TGTGCCACCCGAGGGGGGGGGTTCACAGATACGCAGTATTTT.

The gene calls are TRBV7-6 and TRBJ2-5, with 12 bases that match TRBD1. Germline trimming cut 7 bases from V and 6 bases from J; bases unmatched to any gene: 9. This CDR3 has 15 amino acids. The germline V gene encodes CDR1 SGHVS and CDR2 FNYEAQ. The CDR3 sequence: CASTLTGTGGKTQYF. As DNA, the CDR3 is TGTGCCAGCACACTAACCGGGACAGGGGGCAAGACCCAGTACTTC.

CDR3 residues: CAIRWGGTAGNTIYF. The DNA for the CDR3 is TGTGCCATCAGGTGGGGGGGCACAGCCGGAAACACCATATATTTT. The V gene is TRBV10-3, the J gene TRBJ1-3, with D tentatively TRBD1 (6 bases). In germline, CDR1 is ENHRY, CDR2 SYGVKD. There are 15 residues in the CDR3. Trimming took 6 bases from V and 4 from J, leaving 16 bases between them.

This chain uses TRBV4-1 with TRBJ1-2; D is unclear. CDR3 length: 15 residues. Germline CDR1 MGHRA, CDR2 YSYEKL. The V gene lost 1 base and the J gene lost 2 bases, with 11 bases spanning the gap. The CDR3 region has the DNA TGCGCCAGCAGCCAAGGGGCCAGGAGGAACTATGGCTACACCTTC. Protein: CASSQGARRNYGYTF.

This chain links TRBV5-1 with TRBJ2-5; 9 bases match TRBD1. CDR3 length equals 16 residues. Germline loops: CDR1 SGHRS, CDR2 YFSETQ. Trimming took 3 bases from V and 2 from J; bases not matched to a gene: 8. CDR3 amino acids: CASSSRQGGRQETQYF. The CDR3 region has the DNA TGCGCCAGCAGCTCACGACAGGGGGGACGTCAAGAGACCCAGTACTTC.

The chain links TRBV27 to TRBJ1-6; weak D call: TRBD1 (6 bases). Germline V CDR1 and CDR2: MNHEY, SMNVEV (reference sequence). V was pared by 9 bases and J by 4 bases, with 16 bases between. This CDR3 has 15 residues. In nucleotides, the CDR3 is TGTGCCAGTCGGCAGGGGAAGGGTTATAATTCACCCCTCCACTTT. It yields the protein CASRQGKGYNSPLHF.

This clone has ten or more counts. The chain uses TRBV5-1 and TRBJ2-1, with 11 bases matching TRBD1. The junction had 3 bases not matched to a gene; V was cut back by 4 bases and J by 0 bases. The germline V gene has CDR1 SGHRS and CDR2 YFSETQ. This CDR3 region has 16 residues. The CDR3 nucleotides read TGCGCCAGCAGCGGGACAGGGGGGAGCTCCTACAATGAGCAGTTCTTC. This translates into CASSGTGGSSYNEQFF.

The V call is TRBV4-1, the J call TRBJ2-3; possibly TRBD2 for D (5 bases). The CDR3 extends over 12 amino acids. Germline V gives CDR1 MGHRA, CDR2 YSYEKL. The ends were cut back, 3 bases at V and 6 bases at J, with 7 bases in the middle. CDR3 coding DNA: TGCGCCAGCAGCCAGGACTCCGATACGCAGTATTTT. As protein: CASSQDSDTQYF.

This clone came up a few times. The gene calls are TRBV4-1 and TRBJ2-4; 7 bases map to TRBD2. The germline gives CDR1 MGHRA, CDR2 YSYEKL. The junction had 4 bases not matched to a gene; V was cut back by 2 bases and J by 6 bases. The CDR3 is 14 amino acids. The CDR3 DNA sequence: TGCGCCAGCAGCCAAAGCGGGACCGCAAACATTCAGTACTTC. It translates to CASSQSGTANIQYF.